This TCR beta chain emerged from a study of blood T cell repertoires in COVID-19. Produced via immunoSEQ multiplex PCR; TCRdb's table is partial and in-frame only. The sample yields about 270,000 clones, around 86% seen once. The CDR3 is made up of 14 amino acids. Trimming took 5 bases from V and 5 from J, leaving 15 bases between them. CDR1 SGHVS and CDR2 FQNEAQ come from the germline V gene. This rearrangement joins TRBV7-8 to TRBJ2-5; perhaps TRBD2 as D (7 bases). Input material: peripheral blood. This TCR was recovered from a woman of 80 years or more with COVID-19, enrolled during active disease. CDR3 in DNA: TGTGCCAGCAGCCGAGGGGGGGGTATGGAGACCCAGTACTTC. The encoded protein is CASSRGGGMETQYF.